These T cell receptor beta chains were read from a single sample in a study of blood T cell repertoires in COVID-19. Data came from immunoSEQ multiplex PCR; TCRdb stores just in-frame clones and leaves some out. The sample carries around 6,000 clones, approximately 70% recorded once. Sequencing was performed on peripheral blood. The source is a man in his sixties with acute or convalescent COVID-19. Both conserved end residues are part of each CDR3. The D gene is left open where the match is weak. Clone size is shown for a subset of rows, as once, few, many or a class of expanded clone.

j_call v_call clone_size d_call cdr3_aa cdr3_nt
TRBJ1-1 TRBV20-1 - TRBD1 CSASRRGQLPLNTEAFF TGCAGTGCTAGTCGCAGGGGGCAATTGCCGTTGAACACTGAAGCTTTCTTT
TRBJ1-3 TRBV9 - TRBD1 CASSLTGTDGNTIYF TGTGCCAGCAGCCTTACCGGGACAGACGGAAACACCATATATTTT
TRBJ2-1 TRBV27 - - CASSVTRDKVYSEQFF TGTGCCAGCAGTGTCACCCGGGACAAAGTTTACTCTGAGCAGTTCTTC
TRBJ2-7 TRBV5-6 - TRBD1 CASSRNAERQGRSYEQYF TGTGCCAGCAGCCGGAATGCCGAGAGACAGGGGCGCTCCTACGAGCAGTACTTC
TRBJ1-1 TRBV30 - - CAWTPRGGHVGTEAFF TGTGCCTGGACCCCCCGGGGAGGACATGTGGGGACTGAAGCTTTCTTT
TRBJ2-1 TRBV5-6 - TRBD2 CASGGLAGDNEQFF TGTGCCAGCGGGGGCCTAGCGGGGGACAATGAGCAGTTCTTC
TRBJ1-1 TRBV4-3 few - CASSQRGKTEAFF TGCGCCAGCAGCCAACGGGGGAAGACTGAAGCTTTCTTT
TRBJ1-1 TRBV4-3 once TRBD1 CASSQYHTGGLLNTEAFF TGCGCCAGCAGCCAATACCACACAGGGGGCTTATTAAACACTGAAGCTTTCTTT
TRBJ2-7 TRBV6-5 - TRBD1 CASSFPGQDNEQYF TGTGCCAGCAGTTTTCCGGGACAGGACAACGAGCAGTACTTC
TRBJ2-1 TRBV11-2 few TRBD2 CASSLEGGRFGEQFF TGTGCCAGCAGCTTGGAGGGAGGGCGGTTTGGTGAGCAGTTCTTC
TRBJ2-1 TRBV20-1 - - CSARGDEQFF TGCAGTGCTAGGGGAGATGAGCAGTTCTTC
TRBJ2-7 TRBV21-1 - - CASSKADRGKSYEQYF TGTGCCAGCAGCAAAGCGGACAGGGGAAAATCCTACGAGCAGTACTTC
TRBJ2-3 TRBV5-1 - TRBD1 CASSLSAGGSTDTQYF TGCGCCAGCAGCTTGTCGGCAGGGGGTAGCACAGATACGCAGTATTTT
TRBJ2-1 TRBV12-3/TRBV12-4 - - CASRYPFSGEQFF TGTGCCAGCAGATACCCCTTTTCAGGGGAGCAGTTCTTC
TRBJ2-2 TRBV10-3 - TRBD1 CAISGRGQTTGELFF TGTGCCATCAGTGGCAGGGGGCAAACCACCGGGGAGCTGTTTTTT
TRBJ2-1 TRBV11-2 - TRBD2 CASNPGTSVYNEQFF TGTGCCAGCAACCCCGGGACTAGCGTTTACAATGAGCAGTTCTTC
TRBJ2-1 TRBV7-2 - - CASSLDLFTMMQFF TGTGCCAGCAGCTTGGACTTGTTTACAATGATGCAGTTCTTC
TRBJ2-5 TRBV7-8 - TRBD2 CASSFWGTSAGETQYF TGTGCCAGCAGCTTCTGGGGGACTAGCGCGGGAGAGACCCAGTACTTC
TRBJ2-7 TRBV5-1 - TRBD1 CASRQDRVSEQYF TGCGCCAGCAGACAGGACAGGGTCTCCGAGCAGTACTTC
TRBJ2-7 TRBV19 - TRBD1 CASSKNRGYEQYF TGTGCCAGTAGTAAAAACAGGGGCTACGAGCAGTACTTC
TRBJ1-3 TRBV3-1/TRBV3-2 once TRBD1 CASSRGTDSGNTIYF TGTGCCAGCAGCCGCGGGACAGACTCTGGAAACACCATATATTTT
TRBJ2-1 TRBV19 few TRBD1 CASSSQGPHNEQFF TGTGCCAGTAGTTCACAGGGGCCTCACAATGAGCAGTTCTTC
TRBJ1-5 TRBV11-2 few TRBD1 CASSLGTGGQPQHF TGTGCCAGCAGCTTAGGAACAGGGGGCCAGCCCCAGCATTTT
TRBJ1-6 TRBV18 - TRBD1 CASSPPGQGIRHSPLHF TGTGCCAGCTCACCGCCGGGACAGGGGATTCGGCATTCACCCCTCCACTTT
TRBJ2-7 TRBV5-1 few TRBD2 CASSLVATTSGQELYEQYF TGCGCCAGCAGCTTGGTGGCGACGACTAGCGGGCAAGAGCTGTACGAGCAGTACTTC
TRBJ2-2 TRBV9 - - CASSPRGSEGGELFF TGTGCCAGCAGCCCCCGTGGTAGCGAGGGCGGGGAGCTGTTTTTT
TRBJ1-5 TRBV13 - TRBD1 CASSRGQTNQPQHF TGTGCCAGCAGCCGGGGACAGACTAACCAGCCCCAGCATTTT
TRBJ1-5 TRBV5-6 - - CASSLTGASNQPQHF TGTGCCAGCAGCTTGACTGGGGCAAGCAATCAGCCCCAGCATTTT
TRBJ2-7 TRBV25-1 - TRBD2 CASSEGTAGGKTYEQYF TGTGCCAGCAGTGAAGGCACGGCCGGGGGGAAAACCTACGAGCAGTACTTC
TRBJ1-6 TRBV27 - - CASSLLGRVDNSPLHF TGTGCCAGCAGTTTATTAGGCAGGGTGGATAATTCACCCCTCCACTTT
TRBJ2-5 TRBV2 - TRBD2 CASKREGETQYF TGTGCCAGCAAACGGGAGGGGGAGACCCAGTACTTC
TRBJ1-2 TRBV30 - TRBD1 CAWSADRGNSYGYTF TGTGCCTGGAGTGCGGACAGGGGTAATAGCTATGGCTACACCTTC
TRBJ2-5 TRBV19 - TRBD2 CASSGRAQTQYF TGTGCCAGTAGCGGGAGGGCCCAGACCCAGTACTTC
TRBJ2-7 TRBV7-2 - - CASSSSPEGLREQYF TGTGCCAGCAGCTCGAGCCCCGAGGGCCTACGCGAGCAGTACTTC
TRBJ1-5 TRBV7-3 once - CASSENHNQPQHF TGTGCCAGCAGCGAGAACCACAATCAGCCCCAGCATTTT
TRBJ2-1 TRBV11-2 once TRBD2 CASSQGLAPGGQFF TGTGCCAGCAGCCAGGGACTAGCGCCAGGGGGGCAGTTCTTC
TRBJ2-5 TRBV3-1/TRBV3-2 - - CASSQEKTETETQYF TGTGCCAGCAGCCAAGAAAAGACAGAGACGGAGACCCAGTACTTC
TRBJ1-2 TRBV4-3 few TRBD1 CASSQDRARGGYTF TGCGCCAGCAGCCAGGACAGGGCGCGGGGTGGCTACACCTTC
TRBJ1-6 TRBV10-3 few TRBD1 CAISRNQGDGNSPLHF TGTGCCATCAGCCGGAATCAGGGGGATGGTAATTCACCCCTCCACTTT
TRBJ2-1 TRBV21-1 - - CASSKTSGRSYNEQFF TGTGCCAGCAGCAAAACTAGCGGGAGGTCCTACAATGAGCAGTTCTTC
TRBJ1-2 TRBV7-2 - TRBD1 CASSFRTGHSDGYTF TGTGCCAGCAGCTTTAGGACAGGGCACTCCGATGGCTACACCTTC
TRBJ2-1 TRBV27 - TRBD2 CASSLYQRGKPYNEQFF TGTGCCAGCAGTTTATACCAGCGGGGGAAACCCTACAATGAGCAGTTCTTC
TRBJ1-1 TRBV18 - - CASTDSPHEAFF TGTGCCAGCACAGACAGTCCTCATGAAGCTTTCTTT
TRBJ2-7 TRBV5-6 few TRBD1 CASSGQGVSNEQYF TGTGCCAGCAGTGGGCAGGGGGTGTCCAACGAGCAGTACTTC
TRBJ1-2 TRBV19 - TRBD1 CASSIAGQGGRGTF TGTGCCAGTAGTATAGCGGGACAGGGAGGTCGAGGCACCTTC
TRBJ1-5 TRBV6-2/TRBV6-3 few - CASSLVPPQDSQPQHF TGTGCCAGCAGTTTAGTCCCACCCCAGGACAGCCAGCCCCAGCATTTT
TRBJ1-5 TRBV19 once TRBD1 CASSIAGTGNYQPQHF TGTGCCAGTAGTATAGCCGGGACAGGGAATTATCAGCCCCAGCATTTT